The subject of this entry is one T cell receptor beta chain. Its target is not known. PCR was performed using 60 Vbeta and 13 Jbeta primers. Clones were sequenced by immunoSEQ multiplex PCR, and TCRdb holds only the in-frame ones, with some missing. The sample holds 190,000 or so clones, 79% seen once. This specimen comes from a study of cytomegalovirus exposure and HLA in healthy donors. For the study at large: The early release's HLA-typed donors yielded approximately 81 million unique TCRs. Study-level results: Clonal expansion, a later analysis showed, was greater in HLA-associated TCR beta chains than in equally common others. A later analysis linked a missense DCLRE1C variant to TCR beta V- and J-gene trimming.

Germline V gene data show CDR1 as MNHNY and CDR2 as SVGAGI (reference sequence). The CDR3 sequence is 15 residues long. V gave up 10 bases and J gave up 0 bases, with 19 bases separating them. Sequenced input: PBMCs. The TCR comes from a girl between 10 and 17 years old in good health and CMV-seropositive. The rearrangement joins TRBV6-6 to TRBJ2-7; D might be TRBD1 (6 bases). This chain's CDR3 is CATASPGHGSYEQYF. CDR3 sequence (DNA): TGTGCCACCGCCTCTCCGGGACACGGCTCCTACGAGCAGTACTTC.